This TCR beta chain stems from a study of cytomegalovirus exposure and HLA in healthy donors. CDR3 length equals 15 residues. Germline CDR1 is LNHDA and CDR2 is SQIVND (reference sequence). This clone has a single count. Its ends do not fully match the called genes, so a read error is possible. TCRdb's copy holds only in-frame clones and misses some; the assay was immunoSEQ multiplex PCR. This table has roughly 180,000 clones, approximately 89% appearing once. The receptor was derived from a man aged 25-40 years in good health and CMV-seropositive. The chain joins TRBV19 to TRBJ1-1; TRBD1 matches at 8 bases. The specimen sequenced was PBMCs. Here the CDR3 reads CASSVAGGMKTEAFF. CDR3 nucleotides: TGTGCCAGTAGTGTGGCAGGGGGCATGAAGACTGAAGCTTTCTTT. Full variable domain (remainder filled in from reference TRBV19 and TRBJ1-1): DGGITQSPKYLFRKEGQNVTLSCEQNLNHDAMYWYRQDPGQGLRLIYYSQIVNDFQKGDIAEGYSVSREKKESFPLTVTSAQKNPTAFYLCASSVAGGMKTEAFFGQGTRLTVV.